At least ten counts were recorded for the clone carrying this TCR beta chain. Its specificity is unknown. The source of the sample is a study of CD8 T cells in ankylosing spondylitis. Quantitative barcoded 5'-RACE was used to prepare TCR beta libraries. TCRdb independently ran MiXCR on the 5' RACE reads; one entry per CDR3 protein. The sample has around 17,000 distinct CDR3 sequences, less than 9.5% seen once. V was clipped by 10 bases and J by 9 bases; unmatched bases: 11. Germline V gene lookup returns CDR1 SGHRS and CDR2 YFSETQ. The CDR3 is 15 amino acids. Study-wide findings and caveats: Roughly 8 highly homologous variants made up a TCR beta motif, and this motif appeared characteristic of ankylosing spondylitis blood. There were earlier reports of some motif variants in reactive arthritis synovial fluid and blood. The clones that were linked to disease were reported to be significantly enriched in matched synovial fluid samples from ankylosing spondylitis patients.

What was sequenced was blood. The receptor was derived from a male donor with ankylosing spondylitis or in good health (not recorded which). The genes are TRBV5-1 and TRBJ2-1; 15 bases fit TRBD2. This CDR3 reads CASRTSGRAGSEQFF. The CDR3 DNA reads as TGCGCCTCTCGGACTAGCGGGAGGGCCGGTAGTGAGCAGTTCTTC.